This entry describes one T cell receptor beta chain. What this receptor recognizes is not known. No base quality values were provided; no much bigger clone lies one nucleotide off. The data are from a study of blood T cell repertoires in COVID-19 (dated by TCRdb to the early 2020s). Broadly, across the study: Samples from collaborators originated in the United States, Italy and Spain and spanned both the acute and convalescent phases of COVID-19. Samples were obtained from the ongoing ImmuneRACE study (first 160 participants) and from roughly 1,300 subjects provided by 6 global collaborators. The repertoires were made available in a free public database intended to serve as a resource for research on the immune response to SARS-CoV-2. A de-identified subject ID, COVID-19 status, age in years and sex were almost always included in the sample metadata. The dataset comprised deeply sampled blood TCRbeta repertoires from subjects exposed to, actively infected with, or recovered from COVID-19. HLA class I and class II types, where available, came from metadata supplied by the sample provider rather than from assay-based typing. The material from the prospective study consisted of cDNA or gDNA derived from T cells, B-cell-depleted T cells, or PBMCs.

Collaborating institutions collected whole blood in K2EDTA tubes following their own protocols. For TCRbeta analysis, collaborators shipped samples as frozen whole blood, isolated PBMCs, or DNA extracted from either of those sample types. TCRbeta CDR3 regions were amplified from genomic DNA by means of the immunoSEQ Assay, a bias-controlled multiplex PCR. On the study's bioinformatics: The number of nucleated cells in each sample was estimated from the amplification of reference gene primers within the assay. To quantify the absolute abundance of each unique TCRbeta CDR3 rearrangement, sequence reads were collapsed and filtered. Productive Simpson clonality was computed per sample as the square root of Simpson's diversity index over productive rearrangements. Not all clones reach the TCRdb copy of this immuneACCESS table, which keeps in-frame sequences only. Checked studies attribute under half of the gap to unresolved V genes and leave the rest unexplained. That table gives V, J and clone size, and the DNA gave D and trimming. This sample gives 200,000 or so clones in total; roughly nine tenths of them show up just once. 2% to 2.5% of the sample is taken by the ten largest.

What the study reported, not specific to this receptor: How much clinical and demographic metadata was included differed by source and by participant, and the metadata was provided uncurated.

The sequenced sample consisted of peripheral blood. The sequence came from an older man with active or convalescent COVID-19.

The CDR3 loop reads CASSPGGGTTSGSQETQYF. The DNA is as follows: TGTGCCAGCAGCCCTGGGGGGGGTACGACTAGCGGATCACAAGAGACCCAGTACTTC. The rearranged segments are TRBV3-1 (or the pseudogene TRBV3-2) and TRBJ2-5; TRBD2 matches 9 bases in the middle. The germline V end is reduced by 4 bases and the J end by 2 bases; junction bases left unmatched: 17. CDR1 and CDR2, per the germline V gene (reference sequence), are LGHDT and YNNKEL. Including cysteine and phenylalanine, the CDR3 has 19 amino acids. CDR3 DNA is the only sequence kept; it has 57 bases, read in frame from the first base.